What follows are 25 T cell receptor beta chains derived from one specimen sequenced in a study of T cell repertoires in cytomegalovirus infection. Their cognate antigens are unknown. In TCRdb, the reads were re-called with MiXCR into one record per CDR3 protein. This sample has 450,000 to 650,000 distinct CDR3 sequences, with just under 40% found just once. The sample in question was cultured PBMCs, obtained from culture after CMV antigen stimulation. These receptors were obtained from a human donor in good health (CMV status not recorded). Some clones in this sample may be carry-over from other donors' samples.

The chain is built from TRBV7-2 and TRBJ2-5, with TRBD1 identical over 7 bases. This CDR3 is built from 14 residues. V shed 2 bases and J 5 bases; nucleotides not matched to a gene: 5. Germline lookup yields CDR1 SGHTA and CDR2 FQGNSA. This chain's CDR3 is CASSLTDRWETQYF. CDR3 nucleotide sequence: TGTGCCAGCAGCTTAACGGACAGGTGGGAGACCCAGTACTTC. Filled out from reference TRBV7-2 and TRBJ2-5, the complete variable domain reads GAGVSQSPSNKVTEKGKDVELRCDPISGHTALYWYRQSLGQGLEFLIYFQGNSAPDKSGLPSDRFSAERTGGSVSTLTIQRTQQEDSAVYLCASSLTDRWETQYFGPGTRLLVL.

The rearrangement joins TRBV2 to TRBJ2-3; D not certain. The CDR3 is 13 amino acids. Germline assignment: CDR1 SNHLY and CDR2 FYNNEI. V dropped 8 bases and J dropped 2 bases, with 11 bases sitting between them. The CDR3 sequence: CASGSGYTDTQYF. The CDR3 nucleotides are TGTGCCAGCGGATCGGGTTACACAGATACGCAGTATTTT.

The V and J genes are TRBV20-1 and TRBJ2-3, with a tentative D call TRBD1 (5 bases). Germline CDR1 and CDR2: DFQATT and SNEGSKA (reference sequence). The CDR3 has 11 amino acids. With 3 bases removed from V and 6 bases from J, the gap between germline ends came to 7 bases. The CDR3 reads CSARGQDTQYF. CDR3 bases: TGCAGTGCTAGGGGGCAGGATACGCAGTATTTT.

The rearrangement links TRBV10-3 to TRBJ1-6; no clear D. Trimming took 0 bases from V and 7 from J, leaving 13 bases between them. The CDR3 spans 16 residues. Per germline, CDR1 ENHRY and CDR2 SYGVKD. The CDR3 protein is CAISESKGQANSPLHF. In DNA, the CDR3 is TGTGCCATCAGTGAGTCGAAAGGGCAGGCAAATTCACCCCTCCACTTT.

This clonotype came up once. The rearrangement links TRBV5-6 to TRBJ2-5, with D unclear. Germline V CDR1 and CDR2: SGHDT, YYEEEE. The length of the CDR3 is 13 residues. V was cut by 1 base and J by 5 bases, with 9 bases left in between. This CDR3 reads CASSLKPRETQYF. The CDR3 nucleotides read TGTGCCAGCAGCTTGAAACCTAGGGAGACCCAGTACTTC.

The V call is TRBV29-1, the J call TRBJ2-5; no clear D gene. V lost 5 bases to trimming and J lost 5 bases, with 9 bases between them. CDR1 SQVTM and CDR2 ANQGSEA come from the germline V gene. CDR3 length: 11 residues. The chain's CDR3 is CSVKVGETQYF. CDR3 sequence (DNA): TGCAGCGTTAAGGTTGGCGAGACCCAGTACTTC. Based on the CDR3 plus reference TRBV29-1 and TRBJ2-5, the full variable domain is SAVISQKPSRDICQRGTSLTIQCQVDSQVTMMFWYRQQPGQSLTLIATANQGSEATYESGFVIDKFPISRPNLTFSTLTVSNMSPEDSSIYLCSVKVGETQYFGPGTRLLVL.

This clonotype came up a few times. The rearrangement joins TRBV7-8 to TRBJ1-1; D perhaps matches TRBD1 (5 bases). Trimming took off 5 bases at V and 6 bases at J, with 13 bases between the two ends. The germline CDR1 and CDR2 sequences are SGHVS and FQNEAQ. The CDR3 length is 13 residues. DNA for the CDR3: TGTGCCAGCAGCGCCAGGGTTCGCTCTGAAGCTTTCTTT. As protein: CASSARVRSEAFF.

This clonotype was detected only a few times. The chain's CDR3 is CASSLTGPEQYF. DNA for the CDR3: TGTGCCAGCAGCTTGACAGGTCCCGAGCAGTACTTC. The J gene is TRBJ2-7, the V gene TRBV7-8; D is possibly TRBD1 (6 bases). V dropped 3 bases and J dropped 6 bases, with 9 bases sitting between them. This CDR3 contains 12 residues. In germline, CDR1 is SGHVS, CDR2 FQNEAQ.

The chain links TRBV2 to TRBJ1-1, with D possibly being TRBD1 (5 bases). V shed 6 bases and J shed 1 base, with 9 bases lying between them. Germline loops: CDR1 SNHLY, CDR2 FYNNEI. The CDR3 loop spans 13 amino acids. This CDR3 reads CASRAGENTEAFF. The CDR3 DNA follows: TGTGCCAGCAGGGCGGGGGAGAACACTGAAGCTTTCTTT.

The chain uses TRBV19 and TRBJ2-1; D gene ambiguous. V was shortened by 3 bases and J by 10 bases, with 10 bases between the two germline ends. The CDR3 length is 12 residues. CDR1 is LNHDA and CDR2 is SQIVND in the germline V gene (reference sequence). CDR3 region: CASSIPLGEQFF. The DNA of the CDR3 is TGTGCCAGTAGTATCCCTTTGGGAGAGCAGTTCTTC.

There are a few counts of this clonotype. The rearrangement joins TRBV4-1 to TRBJ2-1; the D gene is possibly TRBD2 (7 bases). CDR3 length: 16 amino acids. V gave up 1 base and J gave up 9 bases, with 19 bases separating them. From germline, CDR1 is MGHRA and CDR2 YSYEKL. The CDR3: CASSQGGAGVAGEQFF. The CDR3 DNA reads TGCGCCAGCAGCCAAGGGGGGGCGGGAGTCGCTGGTGAGCAGTTCTTC.

This clonotype appeared once. The V gene is TRBV5-4, the J gene TRBJ1-5; D is unresolved. Looked up from germline, CDR1 is SGHNT and CDR2 is YYREEE (reference sequence). Trimming left V 7 bases short and J 0 bases short, with 8 bases between. The CDR3 loop spans 13 amino acids. DNA for the CDR3: TGTGCCAGCGAGAGTGATAGCAATCAGCCCCAGCATTTT. It is translated as CASESDSNQPQHF.

This rearrangement joins TRBV25-1 to TRBJ1-1; 11 bases match TRBD1. The trim removed 6 bases at V and 0 bases at J, leaving 9 bases unmatched. Germline values: CDR1 MGHDK, CDR2 SYGVNS. This CDR3 contains 17 residues. CDR3 coding DNA: TGTGCCAGCAGGATCAGGACAGGGGGCAATATGAACACTGAAGCTTTCTTT. Amino acid sequence: CASRIRTGGNMNTEAFF.

The chain has TRBV3-1 and TRBJ2-1; D may match TRBD1 or TRBD2 (5 bases each). V lost 6 bases and J lost 0, with 15 bases in between. The CDR3 length is 16 residues. Germline V gene sequence: CDR1 LGHDT, CDR2 YNNKEL (reference sequence). CDR3 loop: CASRDVAGASYNEQFF. CDR3 DNA: TGTGCCAGCAGAGACGTGGCCGGGGCCTCCTACAATGAGCAGTTCTTC.

The chain combines TRBV6-6 with TRBJ2-1; no clear D. V was cut by 10 bases and J by 4 bases, with 14 bases left in between. The CDR3 runs 13 residues. Germline CDR1 reads MNHNY; CDR2 reads SVGAGI (reference sequence). The CDR3 DNA sequence: TGTGCCACTACGGAGCAGAATTACAATGAGCAGTTCTTC. Encoded protein: CATTEQNYNEQFF.

The chain links TRBV6-1 to TRBJ2-3, with 10 bases fitting TRBD2. Germline V CDR1 and CDR2: MNHNS, SASEGT. V trimming: 2 bases; J trimming: 1 base; junction bases outside the gene matches: 6. The CDR3 runs 17 residues. DNA for the CDR3: TGTGCCAGCAGTGAAAGGCCTAGCGGGGGTCGCACAGATACGCAGTATTTT. Translated: CASSERPSGGRTDTQYF.

The chain couples TRBV12-3 or TRBV12-4 to TRBJ2-2, with TRBD2 identical over 10 bases. V shed 2 bases and J 6 bases; nucleotides not matched to a gene: 0. This CDR3 is 14 amino acids long. The chain's CDR3 is CASSLSGGAGELFF. In DNA, the CDR3 is TGTGCCAGCAGTTTAAGCGGGGGGGCCGGGGAGCTGTTTTTT.

This clonotype was found a few times. V is TRBV25-1 and J is TRBJ1-2, with TRBD1 as a possible D gene (5 bases). V lost 4 bases and J lost 0, with 15 bases in between. The germline V gene has CDR1 MGHDK and CDR2 SYGVNS. This CDR3 has 16 amino acids. CDR3 DNA sequence: TGTGCCAGCAGTGGCCAGGGACCAGGAGCTAACTATGGCTACACCTTC. This translates into CASSGQGPGANYGYTF.

This clonotype was observed a single time. This CDR3 reads CASRRTADEEAFF. CDR3 in DNA: TGTGCCAGCAGACGGACAGCGGATGAGGAAGCTTTCTTT. The chain employs TRBV6-1 and TRBJ1-1, with a possible D match to TRBD1 (6 bases). CDR3 length: 13 amino acids. Per the germline V gene, CDR1 is MNHNS and CDR2 is SASEGT. V shed 6 bases and J shed 8 bases, with 16 bases lying between them.

The table lists this clonotype with a few counts. The J gene is TRBJ2-1, the V gene TRBV7-2, with 8 bases aligning to TRBD2. The V gene end was trimmed by 1 base and the J gene end by 9 bases; junction bases not matched to a gene: 14. There are 17 residues in the CDR3. Germline CDR1 SGHTA, CDR2 FQGNSA. The CDR3 sequence is CASSLVGGGPSVVEQFF. For the CDR3, the DNA is TGTGCCAGCAGCTTAGTCGGGGGGGGGCCTTCGGTAGTTGAGCAGTTCTTC.

The chain employs TRBV12-3 or TRBV12-4 and TRBJ2-7; 7 bases line up with TRBD2. This CDR3 comprises 16 residues. V shed 5 bases, J shed 0 bases, and the junction held 10 bases outside the gene matches. The CDR3 loop reads CASSPGGSLSSYEQYF. The DNA of the CDR3 is TGTGCCAGCAGTCCCGGGGGGAGTCTGTCCTCCTACGAGCAGTACTTC.

This clonotype was picked up a small number of times. V and J are TRBV6-8 and TRBJ2-3; 10 bases are a match to TRBD2. CDR3 size: 17 residues. The germline CDR1 and CDR2 sequences are MNHGY and SAAAGT. The V segment lost 0 bases and the J segment 2 bases; nucleotides outside the gene matches: 5. The CDR3 region has the DNA TGTGCCAGCAGTTACTCGCTAGCGGGAGAGATCACAGATACGCAGTATTTT. Its translation: CASSYSLAGEITDTQYF.

The CDR3 loop is CASRFSGVGTDTQYF. The CDR3 region has the DNA TGTGCCAGTAGATTCAGCGGGGTGGGCACAGATACGCAGTATTTT. The V and J genes are TRBV19 and TRBJ2-3; 7 nucleotides align to TRBD2. The CDR3 runs to 15 residues. Germline values: CDR1 LNHDA, CDR2 SQIVND (reference sequence). V shed 6 bases, J shed 1 base, and the junction held 7 bases outside the gene matches.

The chain carries TRBV28 and TRBJ2-5; D gene uncertain. CDR1 MDHEN and CDR2 SYDVKM come from the germline V gene. The CDR3 sequence is 14 residues long. Trimming removed 2 bases from V and 1 base from J, with 8 bases in between. The CDR3 reads CASSLLGSQETQYF. CDR3 bases: TGTGCCAGCAGTTTACTTGGAAGCCAAGAGACCCAGTACTTC. Drawing the rest from reference TRBV28 and TRBJ2-5, the complete variable domain is DVKVTQSSRYLVKRTGEKVFLECVQDMDHENMFWYRQDPGLGLRLIYFSYDVKMKEKGDIPEGYSVSREKKERFSLILESASTNQTSMYLCASSLLGSQETQYFGPGTRLLVL.

This clonotype was found a few times. V and J are TRBV19 and TRBJ1-5; D remains ambiguous. This CDR3 is built from 20 residues. V gave up 5 bases and J gave up 5 bases, with 31 bases separating them. Germline lookup yields CDR1 LNHDA and CDR2 SQIVND (reference sequence). The CDR3: CASSSTPGIPLLGPHQPQHF. The CDR3 coding sequence is TGTGCCAGTAGTTCAACTCCGGGGATCCCCCTCTTGGGCCCGCATCAGCCCCAGCATTTT.